A selection of T cell receptor beta chains follows, all from one sample in a study of OX40 agonist ivuxolimab in advanced cancers. TCRdb's table, derived via immunoSEQ multiplex PCR, lists solely in-frame clones and lacks some. Counted here are tens of thousands of clones, about 92% occurring once; the ten biggest clones make up more than 0.15%. The source was CD4+ or CD8+ T cells sorted from blood, collected in a trial of the OX40 agonist ivuxolimab. All receptors come from an adult with an advanced solid tumor such as melanoma, head and neck, liver or kidney cancer. Each CDR3 is given with its conserved first and last residue. The D gene is left open where the match is weak. A row's size may be missing; if present it is once, few, many or a size class.

D gene	J gene	clone size	V gene	CDR3 DNA	CDR3 protein
NA	TRBJ2-1	NA	TRBV11-3	TGTGCCAGCAGCTTAGGGGGTAGCGGACTCCATTACAATGAGCAGTTCTTC	CASSLGGSGLHYNEQFF
TRBD2	TRBJ2-5	NA	TRBV19	TGTGCCAGTAACCGAGCGGGGGGGTCGAGAGAGACCCAGTACTTC	CASNRAGGSRETQYF
NA	TRBJ1-1	NA	TRBV30	TGTGCCCGGACAACAGGGAACACTGAAGCTTTCTTT	CARTTGNTEAFF
NA	TRBJ2-2	few	TRBV14	TGTGCCAGCAGCCTAGTATCAGGGACCACCGGGGAGCTGTTTTTT	CASSLVSGTTGELFF
NA	TRBJ1-5	NA	TRBV28	TGTGCCAGCAGCCCCCTGGGGGGGGCAGGGCAGCCCCAGCATTTT	CASSPLGGAGQPQHF
NA	TRBJ1-2	NA	TRBV10-2	TGCGCCAGCAGTGAGACAGTATCCTATGGCTACACCTTC	CASSETVSYGYTF
NA	TRBJ2-7	NA	TRBV7-9	TGTGCCAGCAGCTTAGTGGGACGCAGGGTCTACGAGCAGTACTTC	CASSLVGRRVYEQYF
TRBD1	TRBJ1-4	NA	TRBV28	TGTGCCAGCATATCGGGACAGCTTGCAACTAATGAAAAACTGTTTTTT	CASISGQLATNEKLFF
NA	TRBJ2-3	NA	TRBV5-4	TGTGCCAGCAGCTTGGATAGAAACCCTAGCACAGATACGCAGTATTTT	CASSLDRNPSTDTQYF
NA	TRBJ2-1	NA	TRBV6-1	TGTGCCAGCAGTGAACCCCCGCATAATGAGCAGTTCTTC	CASSEPPHNEQFF
NA	TRBJ1-2	once	TRBV10-3	TGTGCCATCAGTCGAGATTTGGATGGCTACACCTTC	CAISRDLDGYTF
NA	TRBJ1-3	NA	TRBV7-8	TGTGCCAGCAGCTTATTGTCACAGGCTTTCTCTGGAAACACCATATATTTT	CASSLLSQAFSGNTIYF
TRBD2	TRBJ2-5	NA	TRBV5-4	TGTGCCAGCAGCTTGGATCCAGCGGGGGGTGACATGACCCAGTACTTC	CASSLDPAGGDMTQYF
TRBD2	TRBJ2-2	NA	TRBV5-1	TGCGCCAGCAGCTTGTCTCTAGCGGGGTACACCGGGGAGCTGTTTTTT	CASSLSLAGYTGELFF
TRBD1	TRBJ1-5	NA	TRBV6-4	TGTGCCAGCAGTCTAGACAGGGAGGGGGATCAGCCCCAGCATTTT	CASSLDREGDQPQHF
TRBD2	TRBJ2-1	NA	TRBV28	TGTGCCAGCAGTTTTTTCAGCGGGACTACGTGGGTCAATGAGCAGTTCTTC	CASSFFSGTTWVNEQFF
TRBD1	TRBJ1-6	NA	TRBV5-1	TGCGCCAGCAGCTGGACAGGGTTGGATAATTCACCCCTCCACTTT	CASSWTGLDNSPLHF
NA	TRBJ2-3	NA	TRBV5-1	TGCGCCAGCAGCCCCGGGTTTTGGGGGATAACAGATACGCAGTATTTT	CASSPGFWGITDTQYF
NA	TRBJ1-3	once	TRBV19	TGTGCCAGTAGTCCCATCAGAGTCTCTGGAAACACCATATATTTT	CASSPIRVSGNTIYF
NA	TRBJ2-7	NA	TRBV11-2	TGTGCCAGCAGCTTTTTCGGGCGAGACTACGAGCAGTACTTC	CASSFFGRDYEQYF
NA	TRBJ1-6	few	TRBV11-1	TGTGCCAGCAGCTTAGCCTTACAGGGACTGAATTCACCCCTCCACTTT	CASSLALQGLNSPLHF
NA	TRBJ2-1	NA	TRBV21-1	TGTGCCAGCAGCAAAGACGGGATGCAGGGGGCGGGTGAGCAGTTCTTC	CASSKDGMQGAGEQFF
NA	TRBJ1-1	NA	TRBV19	TGTGCCAGTAGTTTGGCAGGGAGGCAGTTCACTGAAGCTTTCTTT	CASSLAGRQFTEAFF
NA	TRBJ1-2	NA	TRBV28	TGTGCCAGCAATCCAGGTCGCTATGGCTACACCTTC	CASNPGRYGYTF